Listed here are 17 T cell receptor beta chains from one sample, sequenced in a study of radiation and T cells in renal cell carcinoma. TCRdb's copy holds only in-frame clones and misses some; the assay was immunoSEQ multiplex PCR. The sample contains roughly 150,000 clones, 88% of which appear only once. Described time point: baseline pretreatment blood. Specified treatment: 15 Gy SBRT to primary tumor, nephrectomy 4 weeks later. The sample here was blood, taken from a patient whose treatment included radiotherapy and nephrectomy. The source of these receptors is a woman aged 65 to 85 with renal cell carcinoma.

V usage is TRBV5-1 and J usage is TRBJ1-1; D is possibly TRBD1 (6 bases). CDR3 size: 13 residues. The ends were cut back, 3 bases at V and 9 bases at J, with 15 bases in the middle. Germline V gene data show CDR1 as SGHRS and CDR2 as YFSETQ. In nucleotides, the CDR3 is TGCGCCAGCAGCTCAAGGGGGGGAATTCAAGCTTTCTTT. Its translation: CASSSRGGIQAFF.

V usage is TRBV30 and J usage is TRBJ1-1; a weak D match, TRBD1 (5 bases). Trimming cost V 5 bases and J 0 bases, with 10 bases left between them. Germline assignment: CDR1 GTSNPN and CDR2 SVGIG (reference sequence). The CDR3 is made up of 13 amino acids. The CDR3 DNA reads TGTGCCTGGGCTACAGGAATGAACACTGAAGCTTTCTTT. Its protein is CAWATGMNTEAFF.

The gene calls are TRBV7-9 and TRBJ2-5; D uncertain. Between the trimmed V and J ends, which lost 5 bases and 5 bases, there was a span of 12 bases. This CDR3 is built from 13 residues. Germline lookup yields CDR1 SEHNR and CDR2 FQNEAQ (reference sequence). The CDR3 is CASSTNSRETQYF. The CDR3 coding sequence is TGTGCCAGCAGCACCAATAGCCGGGAGACCCAGTACTTC.

The chain carries TRBV6-5 and TRBJ2-5, with 7 bases matching TRBD2. This CDR3 comprises 13 residues. Germline CDR1 MNHEY, CDR2 SVGAGI. With V trimmed by 8 bases and J by 3 bases, 6 bases remained unmatched. CDR3 amino acids: CASSPGLKETQYF. The CDR3 DNA follows: TGTGCCAGCTCCCCGGGACTAAAAGAGACCCAGTACTTC.

V is TRBV11-3 and J is TRBJ2-7; D is unresolved. The CDR3 has 14 amino acids. Germline V lookup: CDR1 SGHNT, CDR2 YENEEA. Trimming removed 0 bases from V and 0 bases from J, with 6 bases in between. The CDR3 region is CASSLEGSSYEQYF. CDR3 bases: TGTGCCAGCAGCTTAGAGGGGTCCTCCTACGAGCAGTACTTC.

V and J are TRBV28 and TRBJ1-1; D ambiguous. In germline, CDR1 is MDHEN, CDR2 SYDVKM. Trimming removed 5 bases from V and 0 bases from J, with 10 bases in between. CDR3 length: 14 amino acids. The CDR3 loop reads CASSQQLMNTEAFF. CDR3 nucleotide sequence: TGTGCCAGCAGTCAACAGCTGATGAACACTGAAGCTTTCTTT.

This chain joins TRBV18 and TRBJ2-2, with a possible D match to TRBD2 (5 bases). Germline CDR1 and CDR2: KGHSH and LQKENI. Trimming shortened V by 3 bases and J by 3 bases, and 20 bases separated the two germline ends. The CDR3 has 18 amino acids. CDR3 in amino acids: CASSPLGVGSGYTGELFF. Here the CDR3 DNA reads TGTGCCAGCTCACCGTTGGGAGTCGGGTCCGGTTACACCGGGGAGCTGTTTTTT.

Details on this clone: Other DNA sequences within the sample encode an identical CDR3. The chain uses TRBV29-1 and TRBJ2-3; TRBD2 might be the D (6 bases). CDR1 is SQVTM, CDR2 ANQGSEA, per germline. Trimming pared 2 bases from V and 5 bases from J, leaving 17 bases between. The CDR3 runs to 15 residues. The CDR3 is CSVENTGEGIDTQYF. The CDR3 DNA reads as TGCAGCGTTGAAAACACGGGGGAAGGAATAGATACGCAGTATTTT.

CDR3 protein: CASSLASPSTDTQYF. CDR3 coding DNA: TGTGCCAGCAGCTTAGCCTCCCCTAGCACAGATACGCAGTATTTT. This sequence joins TRBV7-9 and TRBJ2-3; the D is unclear. V lost 0 bases and J 0 bases, leaving 7 bases between the germline ends. Looked up from germline, CDR1 is SEHNR and CDR2 is FQNEAQ (reference sequence). The CDR3 runs 15 residues.

The rearrangement links TRBV7-6 to TRBJ2-7; a possible D gene is TRBD2 (6 bases). V lost 0 bases and J lost 0, with 12 bases in between. Germline loops: CDR1 SGHVS, CDR2 FNYEAQ. This CDR3 is built from 16 residues. The CDR3 nucleotides read TGTGCCAGCAGCTTAGCGAGCGGGTCTAACTCCTACGAGCAGTACTTC. It specifies CASSLASGSNSYEQYF.

The chain couples TRBV10-3 to TRBJ2-5; 9 positions match TRBD1. Trimming removed 6 bases from V and 5 bases from J; junction bases left unmatched: 7. The CDR3 is 14 residues long. Germline CDR1 and CDR2: ENHRY and SYGVKD. CDR3 residues: CAIRDTGGFETQYF. CDR3 nucleotide sequence: TGTGCCATCAGAGATACAGGGGGCTTTGAGACCCAGTACTTC.

The chain links TRBV2 to TRBJ2-5, with D uncertain. V lost 1 base, J lost 0 bases, and 6 bases lay in between. Germline loops: CDR1 SNHLY, CDR2 FYNNEI. The CDR3 covers 14 residues. CDR3 residues: CASSEGEYQETQYF. In nucleotides, the CDR3 is TGTGCCAGCAGTGAAGGCGAGTACCAAGAGACCCAGTACTTC.

This chain joins TRBV7-2 and TRBJ2-3; D assignment may be TRBD1 or TRBD2 (6 bases each). V gave up 3 bases and J gave up 4 bases, with 11 bases separating them. Germline loops: CDR1 SGHTA, CDR2 FQGNSA. The CDR3 is made up of 14 amino acids. The CDR3 reads CASSFRRGADTQYF. In DNA, the CDR3 is TGTGCCAGCAGCTTTAGGAGGGGGGCAGATACGCAGTATTTT.

V and J are TRBV4-2 and TRBJ1-1; unclear D gene. The germline V and J ends were trimmed by 4 bases and 4 bases, with 16 bases remaining between them. CDR3 length: 15 amino acids. CDR1 and CDR2 (germline): LGHNA, YNFKEQ. CDR3 in DNA: TGTGCCAGCAGCCCTCGGACGGGAACTTTCACTGAAGCTTTCTTT. This sequence encodes CASSPRTGTFTEAFF.

This clone occurred once. The rearrangement uses TRBV10-3 and TRBJ2-5, with a weak D call TRBD2 (5 bases). The V end was cut by 10 bases, the J end by 1 base, with 13 bases between. There are 13 residues in the CDR3. CDR1 is ENHRY, CDR2 SYGVKD, per germline. CDR3 region: CATVAGGQETQYF. As DNA, the CDR3 is TGTGCCACCGTCGCGGGCGGCCAAGAGACCCAGTACTTC.

The chain links TRBV4-2 to TRBJ2-1; a possible D gene is TRBD2 (5 bases). CDR3 length: 17 residues. Per germline, CDR1 LGHNA and CDR2 YNFKEQ. V was shortened by 0 bases and J by 0 bases, with 12 bases between the two germline ends. The chain's CDR3 is CASSQEGHAGSYNEQFF. The CDR3 region has the DNA TGTGCCAGCAGCCAAGAGGGCCATGCGGGCTCCTACAATGAGCAGTTCTTC.

This chain connects TRBV5-5 to TRBJ1-1, with D possibly being TRBD1 (6 bases). CDR1 SGHKS and CDR2 YYEKEE come from the germline V gene (reference sequence). The CDR3 sequence is 13 residues long. Trimming took 0 bases from V and 3 from J, leaving 6 bases between them. CDR3 bases: TGTGCCAGCAGCTTGGCAGGGGACACTGAAGCTTTCTTT. Amino acids: CASSLAGDTEAFF. Variable domain in full (rest from reference TRBV5-5 and TRBJ1-1): DAGVTQSPTHLIKTRGQQVTLRCSPISGHKSVSWYQQVLGQGPQFIFQYYEKEERGRGNFPDRFSARQFPNYSSELNVNALLLGDSALYLCASSLAGDTEAFFGQGTRLTVV.